The sequence of this TCR beta chain was determined in a study of T cell changes during pregnancy in multiple sclerosis. The CDR3 has 19 amino acids. CDR1 LGHNA and CDR2 YNFKEQ come from the germline V gene. The V gene lost 0 bases and the J gene lost 5 bases, with 25 bases spanning the gap. TCRdb's table, derived via immunoSEQ multiplex PCR, lists solely in-frame clones and lacks some. The data hold some 37,000 clones, with roughly nine tenths observed a single time. Sequences were derived from CD4+ T cells from peripheral blood mononuclear cells, sampled before pregnancy. The sequence derives from a female donor with multiple sclerosis, enrolled in a pregnancy study. The chain employs TRBV4-2 and TRBJ1-2; tentatively, D is TRBD1 (6 bases). CDR3 DNA sequence: TGTGCCAGCAGCCAAGATTCTGCGACAGGCACCGTTCCGATGTATGGCTACACCTTC. Protein sequence: CASSQDSATGTVPMYGYTF.